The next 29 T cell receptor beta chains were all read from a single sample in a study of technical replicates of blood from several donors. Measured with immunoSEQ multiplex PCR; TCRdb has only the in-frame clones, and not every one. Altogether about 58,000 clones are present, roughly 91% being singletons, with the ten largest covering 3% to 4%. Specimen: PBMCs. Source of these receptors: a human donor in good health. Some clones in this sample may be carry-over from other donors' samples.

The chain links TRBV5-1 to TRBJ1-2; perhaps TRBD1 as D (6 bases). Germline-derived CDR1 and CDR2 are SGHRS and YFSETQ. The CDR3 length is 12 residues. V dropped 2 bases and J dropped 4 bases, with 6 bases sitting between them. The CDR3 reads CASSLGGYGYTF. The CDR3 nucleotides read TGCGCCAGCAGCTTAGGGGGCTATGGCTACACCTTC.

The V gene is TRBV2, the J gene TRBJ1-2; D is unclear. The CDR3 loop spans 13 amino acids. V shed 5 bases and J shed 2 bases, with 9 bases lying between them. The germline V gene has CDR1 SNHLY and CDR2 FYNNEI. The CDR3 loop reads CASSLRQNYGYTF. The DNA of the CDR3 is TGTGCCAGCAGTCTGAGACAAAACTATGGCTACACCTTC. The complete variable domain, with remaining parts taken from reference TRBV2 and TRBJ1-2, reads EPEVTQTPSHQVTQMGQEVILRCVPISNHLYFYWYRQILGQKVEFLVSFYNNEISEKSEIFDDQFSVERPDGSNFTLKIRSTKLEDSAMYFCASSLRQNYGYTFGSGTRLTVV.

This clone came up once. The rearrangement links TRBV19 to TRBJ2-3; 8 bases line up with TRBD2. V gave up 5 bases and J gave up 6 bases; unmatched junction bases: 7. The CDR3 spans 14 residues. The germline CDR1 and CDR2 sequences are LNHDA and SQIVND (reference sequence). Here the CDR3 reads CASSLREAWDTQYF. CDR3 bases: TGTGCCAGTAGTTTGCGGGAGGCCTGGGATACGCAGTATTTT.

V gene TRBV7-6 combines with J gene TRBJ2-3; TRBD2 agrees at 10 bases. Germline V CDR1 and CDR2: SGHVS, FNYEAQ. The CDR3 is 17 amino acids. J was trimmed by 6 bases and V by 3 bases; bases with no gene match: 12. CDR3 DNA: TGTGCCAGCAGCTTGGAACCTAGCGGGGGACCAGGGGATACGCAGTATTTT. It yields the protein CASSLEPSGGPGDTQYF.

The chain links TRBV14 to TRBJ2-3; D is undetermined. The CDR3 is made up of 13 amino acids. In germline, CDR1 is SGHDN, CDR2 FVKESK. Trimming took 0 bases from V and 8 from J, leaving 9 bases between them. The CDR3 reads CASSQDISGTQYF. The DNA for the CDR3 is TGTGCCAGCAGCCAAGATATTTCGGGTACGCAGTATTTT.

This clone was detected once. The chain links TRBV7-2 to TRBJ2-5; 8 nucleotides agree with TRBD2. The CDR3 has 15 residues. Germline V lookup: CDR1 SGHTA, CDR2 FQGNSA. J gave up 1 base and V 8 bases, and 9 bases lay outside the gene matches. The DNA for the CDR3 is TGTGCCAGCGTCCCCAGCGGGGGTTTCCAAGAGACCCAGTACTTC. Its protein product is CASVPSGGFQETQYF.

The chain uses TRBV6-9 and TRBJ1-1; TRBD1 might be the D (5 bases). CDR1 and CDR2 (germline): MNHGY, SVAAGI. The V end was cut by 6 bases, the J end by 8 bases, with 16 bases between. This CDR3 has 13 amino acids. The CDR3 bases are TGTGCCAGCAGATTCGTAGGGGCTGTGGAAGCTTTCTTT. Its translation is CASRFVGAVEAFF.

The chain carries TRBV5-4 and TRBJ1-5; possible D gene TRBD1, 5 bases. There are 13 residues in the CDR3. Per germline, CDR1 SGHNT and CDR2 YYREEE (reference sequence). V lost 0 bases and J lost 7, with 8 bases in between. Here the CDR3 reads CASSLAGEQPQHF. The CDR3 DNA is TGTGCCAGCAGCTTGGCGGGGGAACAGCCCCAGCATTTT.

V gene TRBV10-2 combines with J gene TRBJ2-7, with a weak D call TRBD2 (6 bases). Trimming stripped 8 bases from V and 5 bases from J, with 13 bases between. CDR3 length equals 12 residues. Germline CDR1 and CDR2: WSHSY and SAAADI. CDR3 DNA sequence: TGCGCCAGCTCCGGGGGAGCCGACGAGCAGTACTTC. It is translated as CASSGGADEQYF.

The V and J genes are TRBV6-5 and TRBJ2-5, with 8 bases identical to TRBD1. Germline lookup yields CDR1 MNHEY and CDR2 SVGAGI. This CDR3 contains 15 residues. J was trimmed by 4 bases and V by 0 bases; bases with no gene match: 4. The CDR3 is CASSYSGTGPETQYF. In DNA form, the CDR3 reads TGTGCCAGCAGTTACTCCGGGACAGGCCCAGAGACCCAGTACTTC.

The CDR3 is CASSSQGANTEAFF. For the CDR3, the DNA is TGTGCCAGCAGCTCCCAGGGGGCTAACACTGAAGCTTTCTTT. The chain joins TRBV7-9 to TRBJ1-1, with 8 bases identical to TRBD1. The germline V gene has CDR1 SEHNR and CDR2 FQNEAQ (reference sequence). The CDR3 consists of 14 residues. Trimming at V came to 4 bases and at J to 2 bases, leaving 3 bases not matched to a gene.

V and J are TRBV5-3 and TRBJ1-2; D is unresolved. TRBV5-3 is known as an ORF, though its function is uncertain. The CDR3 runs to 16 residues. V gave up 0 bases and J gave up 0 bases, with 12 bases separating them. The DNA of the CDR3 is TGTGCCAGAAGCTTGGTAGAGTTACCTACTAACTATGGCTACACCTTC. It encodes CARSLVELPTNYGYTF.

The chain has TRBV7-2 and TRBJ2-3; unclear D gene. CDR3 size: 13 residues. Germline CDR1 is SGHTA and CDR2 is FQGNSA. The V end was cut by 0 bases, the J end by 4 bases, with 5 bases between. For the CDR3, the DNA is TGTGCCAGCAGCTTAGCGAAGCCAGATACGCAGTATTTT. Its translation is CASSLAKPDTQYF.

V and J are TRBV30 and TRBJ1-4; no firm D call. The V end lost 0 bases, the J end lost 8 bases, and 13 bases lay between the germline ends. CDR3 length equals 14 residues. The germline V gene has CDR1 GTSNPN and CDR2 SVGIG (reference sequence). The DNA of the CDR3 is TGTGCCTGGAGTGTTAGGAGGGAGTGGGAAAAACTGTTTTTT. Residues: CAWSVRREWEKLFF.

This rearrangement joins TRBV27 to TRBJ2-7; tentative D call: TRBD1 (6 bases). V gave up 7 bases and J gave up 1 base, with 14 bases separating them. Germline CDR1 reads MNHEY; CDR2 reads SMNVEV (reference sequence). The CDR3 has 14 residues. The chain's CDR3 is CASTEGHLSYEQYF. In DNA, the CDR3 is TGTGCCAGCACCGAGGGACATTTGTCCTACGAGCAGTACTTC.

The CDR3 DNA is TGTGCCAGCAGCCACACTAGCGGGAAGTACAATGAGCAGTTCTTC. Amino acids: CASSHTSGKYNEQFF. J is TRBJ2-1 and V is TRBV7-9, with 10 bases matching TRBD2. CDR1 and CDR2 (germline): SEHNR, FQNEAQ (reference sequence). The ends lost 5 bases at V and 4 bases at J; junction bases unmatched: 5. The CDR3 length is 15 residues.

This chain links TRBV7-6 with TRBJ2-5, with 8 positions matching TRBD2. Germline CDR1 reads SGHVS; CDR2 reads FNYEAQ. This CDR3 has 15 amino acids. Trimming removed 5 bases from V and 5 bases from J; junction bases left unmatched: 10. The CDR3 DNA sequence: TGTGCCAGCAGCCCACCCGGACTAGCCCGGGAGACCCAGTACTTC. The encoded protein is CASSPPGLARETQYF.

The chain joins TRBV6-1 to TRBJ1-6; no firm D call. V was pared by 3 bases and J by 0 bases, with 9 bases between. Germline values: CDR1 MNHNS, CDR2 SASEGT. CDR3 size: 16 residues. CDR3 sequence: CASSEMLSSYNSPLHF. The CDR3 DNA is TGTGCCAGCAGTGAGATGCTGAGCTCCTATAATTCACCCCTCCACTTT.

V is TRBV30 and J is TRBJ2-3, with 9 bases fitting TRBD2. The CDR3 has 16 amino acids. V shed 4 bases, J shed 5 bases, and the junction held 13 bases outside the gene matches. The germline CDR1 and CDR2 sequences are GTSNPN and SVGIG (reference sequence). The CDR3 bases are TGTGCCTGGATCCGGGGCGGGAGGGCCGGGGGAGATACGCAGTATTTT. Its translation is CAWIRGGRAGGDTQYF.

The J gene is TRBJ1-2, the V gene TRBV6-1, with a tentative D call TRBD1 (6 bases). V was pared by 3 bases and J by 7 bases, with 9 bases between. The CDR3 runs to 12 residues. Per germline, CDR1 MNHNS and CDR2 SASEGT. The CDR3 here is CASSDQGTGYTF. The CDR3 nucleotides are TGTGCCAGCAGTGATCAGGGGACTGGCTACACCTTC.

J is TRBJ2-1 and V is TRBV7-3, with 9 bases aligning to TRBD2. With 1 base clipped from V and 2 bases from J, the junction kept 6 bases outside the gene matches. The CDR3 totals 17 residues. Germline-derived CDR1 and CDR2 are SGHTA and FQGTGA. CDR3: CASSLRTGLATYNEQFF. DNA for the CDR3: TGTGCCAGCAGCTTAAGGACGGGACTAGCCACCTACAATGAGCAGTTCTTC.

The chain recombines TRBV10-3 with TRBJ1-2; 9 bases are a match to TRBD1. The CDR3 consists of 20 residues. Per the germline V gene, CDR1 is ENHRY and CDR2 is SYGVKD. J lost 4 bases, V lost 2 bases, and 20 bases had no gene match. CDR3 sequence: CAISEKLPAGTGRGGYGYTF. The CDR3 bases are TGTGCCATCAGTGAGAAGCTGCCAGCCGGGACAGGGAGAGGCGGCTATGGCTACACCTTC.

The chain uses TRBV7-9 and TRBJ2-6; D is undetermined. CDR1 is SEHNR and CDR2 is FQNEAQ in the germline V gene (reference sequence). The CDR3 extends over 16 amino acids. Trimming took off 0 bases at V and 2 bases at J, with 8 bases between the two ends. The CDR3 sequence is CASSLALGAGANVLTF. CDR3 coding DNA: TGTGCCAGCAGCTTAGCTTTGGGCGCTGGGGCCAACGTCCTGACTTTC.

The CDR3 here is CASSVGSSGSGDTQYF. In DNA, the CDR3 is TGTGCCAGCAGCGTAGGTAGTAGCGGGAGCGGGGATACGCAGTATTTT. The chain employs TRBV9 and TRBJ2-3, with TRBD2 matching over 9 bases. V dropped 0 bases and J dropped 6; count of bases not matched to a gene: 8. Germline V gene lookup returns CDR1 SGDLS and CDR2 YYNGEE. CDR3 length: 16 residues. Full variable domain (missing parts from reference TRBV9 and TRBJ2-3): DSGVTQTPKHLITATGQRVTLRCSPRSGDLSVYWYQQSLDQGLQFLIQYYNGEERAKGNILERFSAQQFPDLHSELNLSSLELGDSALYFCASSVGSSGSGDTQYFGPGTRLTVL.

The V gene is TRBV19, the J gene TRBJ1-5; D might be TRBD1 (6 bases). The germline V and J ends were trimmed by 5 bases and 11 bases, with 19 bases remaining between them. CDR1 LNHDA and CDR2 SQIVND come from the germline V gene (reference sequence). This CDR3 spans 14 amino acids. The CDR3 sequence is CASSPRTDKQAQHF. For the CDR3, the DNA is TGTGCCAGTAGTCCCCGGACAGACAAGCAGGCCCAGCATTTT. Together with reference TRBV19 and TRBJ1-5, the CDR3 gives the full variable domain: DGGITQSPKYLFRKEGQNVTLSCEQNLNHDAMYWYRQDPGQGLRLIYYSQIVNDFQKGDIAEGYSVSREKKESFPLTVTSAQKNPTAFYLCASSPRTDKQAQHFGDGTRLSIL.

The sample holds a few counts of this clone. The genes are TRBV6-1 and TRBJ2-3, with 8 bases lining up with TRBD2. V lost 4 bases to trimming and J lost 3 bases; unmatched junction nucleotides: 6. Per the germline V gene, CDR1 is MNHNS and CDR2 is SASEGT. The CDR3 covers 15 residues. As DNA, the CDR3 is TGTGCCAGCAGTGGACAACTAGCGGCGACAGATACGCAGTATTTT. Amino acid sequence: CASSGQLAATDTQYF.

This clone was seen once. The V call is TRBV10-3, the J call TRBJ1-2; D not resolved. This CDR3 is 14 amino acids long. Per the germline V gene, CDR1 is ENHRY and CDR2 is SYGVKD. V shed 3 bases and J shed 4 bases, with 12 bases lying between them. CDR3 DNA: TGTGCCATCAGTGAAAGGCAGGACTTCTATGGCTACACCTTC. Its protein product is CAISERQDFYGYTF.

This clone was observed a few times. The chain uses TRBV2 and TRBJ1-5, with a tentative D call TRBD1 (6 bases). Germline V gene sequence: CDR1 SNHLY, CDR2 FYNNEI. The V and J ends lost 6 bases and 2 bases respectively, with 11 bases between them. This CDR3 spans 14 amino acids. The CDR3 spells CASRGQNGNQPQHF. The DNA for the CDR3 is TGTGCCAGCAGAGGACAGAACGGCAATCAGCCCCAGCATTTT. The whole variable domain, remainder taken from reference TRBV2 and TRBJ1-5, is EPEVTQTPSHQVTQMGQEVILRCVPISNHLYFYWYRQILGQKVEFLVSFYNNEISEKSEIFDDQFSVERPDGSNFTLKIRSTKLEDSAMYFCASRGQNGNQPQHFGDGTRLSIL.

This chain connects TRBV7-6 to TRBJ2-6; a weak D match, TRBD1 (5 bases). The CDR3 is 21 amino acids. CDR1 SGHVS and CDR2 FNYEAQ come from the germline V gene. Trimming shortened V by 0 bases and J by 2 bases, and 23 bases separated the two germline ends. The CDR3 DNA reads TGTGCCAGCAGCTTAGCGCGAAGTCAGGGTCCGGGCACTGCTGGGGCCAACGTCCTGACTTTC. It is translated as CASSLARSQGPGTAGANVLTF.